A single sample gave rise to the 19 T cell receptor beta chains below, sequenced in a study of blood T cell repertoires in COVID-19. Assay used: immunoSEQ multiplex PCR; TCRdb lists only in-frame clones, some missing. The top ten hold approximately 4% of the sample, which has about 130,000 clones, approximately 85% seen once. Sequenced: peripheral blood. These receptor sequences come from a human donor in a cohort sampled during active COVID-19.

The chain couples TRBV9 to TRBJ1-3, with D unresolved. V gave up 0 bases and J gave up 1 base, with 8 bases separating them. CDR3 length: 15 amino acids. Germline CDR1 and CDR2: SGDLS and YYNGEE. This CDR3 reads CASSVGSPSGNTIYF. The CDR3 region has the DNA TGTGCCAGCAGCGTAGGTTCTCCGTCTGGAAACACCATATATTTT.

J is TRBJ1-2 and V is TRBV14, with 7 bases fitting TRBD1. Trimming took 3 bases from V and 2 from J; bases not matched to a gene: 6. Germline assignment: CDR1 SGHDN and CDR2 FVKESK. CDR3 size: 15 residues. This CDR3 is CASSQTGHPNYGYTF. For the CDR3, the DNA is TGTGCCAGCAGCCAGACAGGGCATCCCAACTATGGCTACACCTTC.

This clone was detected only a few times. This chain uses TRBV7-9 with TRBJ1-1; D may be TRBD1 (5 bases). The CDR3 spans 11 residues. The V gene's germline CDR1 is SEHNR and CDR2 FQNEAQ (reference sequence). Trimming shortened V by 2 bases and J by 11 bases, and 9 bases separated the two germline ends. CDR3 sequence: CASSLPDKAFF. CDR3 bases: TGTGCCAGCAGCTTACCGGACAAGGCTTTCTTT.

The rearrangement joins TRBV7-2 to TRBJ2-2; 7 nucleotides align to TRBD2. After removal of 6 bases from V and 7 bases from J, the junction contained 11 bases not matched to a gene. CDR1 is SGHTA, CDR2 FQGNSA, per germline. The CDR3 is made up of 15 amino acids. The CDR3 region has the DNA TGTGCCAGCAGTTCTAGCGGAGCCGCGGTCGGGGAGCTGTTTTTT. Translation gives CASSSSGAAVGELFF.

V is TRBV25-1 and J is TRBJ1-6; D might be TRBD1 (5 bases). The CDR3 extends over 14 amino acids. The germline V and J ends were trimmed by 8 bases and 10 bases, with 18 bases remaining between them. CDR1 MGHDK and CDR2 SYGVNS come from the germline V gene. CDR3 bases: TGTGCCAGCTCGCTACACAGGTCCCGGTCACCCCTCCACTTT. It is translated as CASSLHRSRSPLHF. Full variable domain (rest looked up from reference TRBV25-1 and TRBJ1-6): EADIYQTPRYLVIGTGKKITLECSQTMGHDKMYWYQQDPGMELHLIHYSYGVNSTEKGDLSSESTVSRIRTEHFPLTLESARPSHTSQYLCASSLHRSRSPLHFGNGTRLTVT.

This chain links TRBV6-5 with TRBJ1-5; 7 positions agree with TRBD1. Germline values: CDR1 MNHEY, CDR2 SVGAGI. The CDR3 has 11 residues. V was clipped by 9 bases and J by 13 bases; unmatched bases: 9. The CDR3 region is CASRQGSTQHF. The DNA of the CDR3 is TGTGCCAGTAGACAGGGTTCGACGCAGCATTTT.

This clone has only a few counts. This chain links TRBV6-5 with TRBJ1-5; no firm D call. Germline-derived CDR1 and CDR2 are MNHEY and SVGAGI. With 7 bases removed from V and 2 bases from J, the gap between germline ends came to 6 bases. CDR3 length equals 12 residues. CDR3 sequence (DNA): TGTGCCAGCAACTTGGGCAATCAGCCCCAGCATTTT. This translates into CASNLGNQPQHF.

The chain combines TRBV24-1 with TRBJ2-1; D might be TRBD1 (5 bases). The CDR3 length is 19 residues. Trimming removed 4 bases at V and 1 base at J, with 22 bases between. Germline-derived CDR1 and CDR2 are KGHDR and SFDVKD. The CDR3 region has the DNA TGTGCCACCAGTGACCACACGAGAGCGCCAGGGCGGTCCTACAATGAGCAGTTCTTC. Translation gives CATSDHTRAPGRSYNEQFF.

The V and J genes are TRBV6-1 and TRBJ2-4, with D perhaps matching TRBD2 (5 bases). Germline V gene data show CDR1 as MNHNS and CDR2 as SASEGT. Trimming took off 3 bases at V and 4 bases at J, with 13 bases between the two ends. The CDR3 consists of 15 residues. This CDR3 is CASSDPGRGKNIQYF. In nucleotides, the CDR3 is TGTGCCAGCAGTGACCCAGGACGAGGGAAAAACATTCAGTACTTC.

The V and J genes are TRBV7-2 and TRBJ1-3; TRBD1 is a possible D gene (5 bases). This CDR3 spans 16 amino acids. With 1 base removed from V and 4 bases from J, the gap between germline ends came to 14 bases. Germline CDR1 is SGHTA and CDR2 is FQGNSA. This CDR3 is CASSLGGAFTGNTIYF. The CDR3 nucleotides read TGTGCCAGCAGCTTAGGGGGCGCGTTCACCGGAAACACCATATATTTT.

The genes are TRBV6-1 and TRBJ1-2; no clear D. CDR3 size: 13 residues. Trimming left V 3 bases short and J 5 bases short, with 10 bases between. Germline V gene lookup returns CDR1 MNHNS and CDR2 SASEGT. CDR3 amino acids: CASSEGSKYGYTF. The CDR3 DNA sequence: TGTGCCAGCAGTGAGGGCAGTAAATATGGCTACACCTTC.

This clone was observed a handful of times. The CDR3: CASSHGFPGNEQFF. CDR3 coding DNA: TGCGCCAGCAGCCATGGTTTCCCAGGCAATGAGCAGTTCTTC. J is TRBJ2-1 and V is TRBV5-1; D remains ambiguous. This CDR3 contains 14 residues. CDR1 and CDR2 from the germline V gene are SGHRS and YFSETQ. Trimming stripped 4 bases from V and 6 bases from J, with 14 bases between.

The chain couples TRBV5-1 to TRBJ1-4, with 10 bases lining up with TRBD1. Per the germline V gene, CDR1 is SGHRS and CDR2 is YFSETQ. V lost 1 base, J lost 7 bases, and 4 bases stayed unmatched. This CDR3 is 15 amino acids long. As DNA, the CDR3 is TGCGCCAGCAGCTTGTTAGGACAGGGGGGTGAAAAACTGTTTTTT. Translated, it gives CASSLLGQGGEKLFF. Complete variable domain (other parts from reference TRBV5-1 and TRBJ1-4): KAGVTQTPRYLIKTRGQQVTLSCSPISGHRSVSWYQQTPGQGLQFLFEYFSETQRNKGNFPGRFSGRQFSNSRSEMNVSTLELGDSALYLCASSLLGQGGEKLFFGSGTQLSVL.

The CDR3 protein is CASSLSPGTGGVYEQFF. CDR3 bases: TGCGCCAGCAGTCTCAGTCCCGGGACAGGGGGCGTATATGAGCAGTTCTTC. The rearrangement links TRBV23-1 to TRBJ2-1; 12 positions agree with TRBD1. TRBV23-1 is assigned to the ORF class and has an uncertain function. The V and J ends lost 4 bases and 8 bases, in that order; junction bases with no gene match: 12. The CDR3 is 17 residues long.

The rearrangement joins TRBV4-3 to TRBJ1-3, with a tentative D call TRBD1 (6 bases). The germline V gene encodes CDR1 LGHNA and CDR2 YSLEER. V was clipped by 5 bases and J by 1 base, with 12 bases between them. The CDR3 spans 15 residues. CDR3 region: CASSAQTGSGNTIYF. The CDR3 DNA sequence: TGCGCCAGCAGCGCCCAGACAGGTTCTGGAAACACCATATATTTT.

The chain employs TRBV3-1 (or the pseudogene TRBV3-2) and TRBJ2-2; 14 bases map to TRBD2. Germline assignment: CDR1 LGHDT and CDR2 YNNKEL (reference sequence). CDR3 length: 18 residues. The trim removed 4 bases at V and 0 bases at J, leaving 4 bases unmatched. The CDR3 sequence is CASSPRTSGGTNTGELFF. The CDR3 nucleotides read TGTGCCAGCAGCCCTCGGACTAGCGGGGGGACGAACACCGGGGAGCTGTTTTTT.

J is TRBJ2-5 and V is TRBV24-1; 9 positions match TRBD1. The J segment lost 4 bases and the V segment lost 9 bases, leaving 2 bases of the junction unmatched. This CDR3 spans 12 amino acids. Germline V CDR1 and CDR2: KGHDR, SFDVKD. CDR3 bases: TGTGCCACCTCGGGACAGGGAGAGACCCAGTACTTC. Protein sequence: CATSGQGETQYF.

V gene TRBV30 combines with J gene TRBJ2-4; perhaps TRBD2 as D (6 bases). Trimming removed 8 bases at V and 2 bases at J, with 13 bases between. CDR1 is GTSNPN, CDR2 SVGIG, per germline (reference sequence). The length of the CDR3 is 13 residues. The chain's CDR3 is CAGGFLTKNIQYF. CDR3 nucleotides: TGTGCCGGAGGGTTTCTAACCAAAAACATTCAGTACTTC.

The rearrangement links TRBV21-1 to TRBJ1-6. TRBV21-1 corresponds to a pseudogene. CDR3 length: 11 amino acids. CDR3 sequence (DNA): TGTGCCAGCAGCTCCGAGGCACCCCTCCACTTT. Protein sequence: CASSSEAPLHF.